The 9 T cell receptor beta chains below come from one sample, sequenced in a study of CD8 T cells in ankylosing spondylitis. TCRdb ran MiXCR on the 5' RACE reads and lists one entry per CDR3 protein. This table has around 250,000 distinct CDR3 sequences, 18% appearing once. The sample taken for sequencing was blood, either unsorted or a sorted T cell fraction (not recorded which). These receptors were collected from a male donor with ankylosing spondylitis or in good health (not recorded which).

The sample holds many counts of this clonotype. This chain uses TRBV5-1 with TRBJ2-7; 9 bases align to TRBD2. V lost 2 bases, J lost 2 bases, and 8 bases stayed unmatched. Germline values: CDR1 SGHRS, CDR2 YFSETQ. The CDR3 runs to 16 residues. As DNA, the CDR3 is TGCGCCAGCAGCTTCCCTAGCGGGGTGGGGCCCTACGAGCAGTACTTC. Translating gives CASSFPSGVGPYEQYF.

A few counts support this clonotype. V and J are TRBV7-2 and TRBJ2-2; D unclear. Germline values: CDR1 SGHTA, CDR2 FQGNSA. This CDR3 is built from 15 residues. V lost 5 bases and J lost 3, with 13 bases in between. The CDR3 region has the DNA TGTGCCAGCAGCCCTCCCTTTACGTACACCGGGGAGCTGTTTTTT. This translates into CASSPPFTYTGELFF.

The V and J genes are TRBV12-3 or TRBV12-4 and TRBJ2-7; 8 bases fit TRBD1. Germline trimming cut 6 bases from V and 7 bases from J; bases unmatched to any gene: 5. This CDR3 spans 12 amino acids. This chain's CDR3 is CASSTGGLEQYF. The CDR3 DNA reads TGTGCCAGCAGCACAGGGGGTTTGGAGCAGTACTTC.

This clonotype was counted only a few times. This chain uses TRBV2 with TRBJ2-7; 8 bases are shared with TRBD2. This CDR3 has 14 amino acids. The junction had 8 bases not matched to a gene; V was cut back by 4 bases and J by 6 bases. Germline CDR1 reads SNHLY; CDR2 reads FYNNEI. The CDR3 region is CASSASREGREQYF. CDR3 nucleotides: TGTGCCAGCAGTGCATCACGGGAGGGCCGCGAGCAGTACTTC.

This clonotype was picked up one time. A read error is possible here, since a much larger clone lies one base away. The rearrangement links TRBV6-5 to TRBJ1-3; D gene ambiguous. Germline lookup yields CDR1 MNHEY and CDR2 SVGAGI. The CDR3 spans 15 residues. CDR3 residues: CASSYGKDSGNPIYF. The CDR3 coding sequence is TGTGCCAGCAGTTACGGCAAAGACTCTGGAAACCCCATATATTTT.

The genes are TRBV6-5 and TRBJ2-3; 10 bases map to TRBD1. This CDR3 region has 19 residues. The V and J ends lost 4 bases and 2 bases, in that order; junction bases with no gene match: 15. CDR1 is MNHEY, CDR2 SVGAGI, per germline. The CDR3 reads CASSWLGQGLQLNTDTQYF. CDR3 nucleotide sequence: TGTGCCAGCAGTTGGTTGGGACAGGGGCTCCAGTTGAACACAGATACGCAGTATTTT.

V gene TRBV29-1 combines with J gene TRBJ2-1; TRBD2 agrees at 9 bases. After removal of 1 base from V and 3 bases from J, the junction contained 4 bases not matched to a gene. Per germline, CDR1 SQVTM and CDR2 ANQGSEA. CDR3 size: 15 residues. The CDR3 loop is CSVEGVTSGYNEQFF. The DNA for the CDR3 is TGCAGCGTTGAAGGGGTGACTAGCGGCTACAATGAGCAGTTCTTC.

The chain links TRBV20-1 to TRBJ2-1; weak D call: TRBD1 (5 bases). Trimming took off 0 bases at V and 5 bases at J, with 14 bases between the two ends. The CDR3 runs to 15 residues. In germline, CDR1 is DFQATT, CDR2 SNEGSKA (reference sequence). The CDR3 is CSAREQEILNNEQFF. Written as DNA, the CDR3 is TGCAGTGCTAGAGAACAGGAAATCCTCAACAATGAGCAGTTCTTC.

This clonotype was seen more than once but under ten times. The J gene is TRBJ2-5, the V gene TRBV7-9, with 12 bases lining up with TRBD1. The CDR3 is made up of 17 amino acids. Unmatched junction bases numbered 10, after V lost 2 bases and J lost 6 bases. From germline, CDR1 is SEHNR and CDR2 FQNEAQ (reference sequence). The DNA of the CDR3 is TGTGCCAGCAGCTTATCTCCCGGGACAGGGGGCATCCAGACCCAGTACTTC. It encodes CASSLSPGTGGIQTQYF.